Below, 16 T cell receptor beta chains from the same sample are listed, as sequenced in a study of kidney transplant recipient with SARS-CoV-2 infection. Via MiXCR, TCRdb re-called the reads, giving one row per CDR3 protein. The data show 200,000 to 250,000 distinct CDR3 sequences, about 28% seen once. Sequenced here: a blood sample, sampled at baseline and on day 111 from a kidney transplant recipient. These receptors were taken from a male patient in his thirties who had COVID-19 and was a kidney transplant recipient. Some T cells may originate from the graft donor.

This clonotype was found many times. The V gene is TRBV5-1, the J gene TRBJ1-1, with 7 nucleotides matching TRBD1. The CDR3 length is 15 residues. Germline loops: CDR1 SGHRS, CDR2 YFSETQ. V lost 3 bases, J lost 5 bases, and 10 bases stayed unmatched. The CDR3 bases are TGCGCCAGCAGCTCGGACAGGCCTGCGGTAACTGAAGCTTTCTTT. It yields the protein CASSSDRPAVTEAFF.

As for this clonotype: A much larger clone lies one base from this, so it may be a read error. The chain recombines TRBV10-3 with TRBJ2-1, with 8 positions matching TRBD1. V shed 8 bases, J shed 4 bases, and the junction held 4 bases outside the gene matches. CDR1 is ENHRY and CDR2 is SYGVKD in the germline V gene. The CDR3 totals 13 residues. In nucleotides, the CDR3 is TGTGCCATCGACGGACAGGGTTACAATGAGCAGTTCTTC. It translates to CAIDGQGYNEQFF.

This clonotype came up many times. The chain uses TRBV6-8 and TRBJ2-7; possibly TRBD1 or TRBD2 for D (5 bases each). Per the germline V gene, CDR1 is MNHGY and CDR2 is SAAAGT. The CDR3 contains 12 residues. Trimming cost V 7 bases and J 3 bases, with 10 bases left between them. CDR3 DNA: TGTGCCAGCAAGACTGGGGGCTACGAGCAGTACTTC. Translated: CASKTGGYEQYF.

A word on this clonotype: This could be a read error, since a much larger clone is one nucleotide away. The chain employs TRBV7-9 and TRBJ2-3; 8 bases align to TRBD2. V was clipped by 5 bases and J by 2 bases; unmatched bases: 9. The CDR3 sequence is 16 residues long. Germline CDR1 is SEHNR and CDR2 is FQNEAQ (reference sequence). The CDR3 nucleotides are TGTGCCAGCAGCAGCAGAGTAGCGGGGATCACAGATACGCAGTATTTT. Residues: CASSSRVAGITDTQYF.

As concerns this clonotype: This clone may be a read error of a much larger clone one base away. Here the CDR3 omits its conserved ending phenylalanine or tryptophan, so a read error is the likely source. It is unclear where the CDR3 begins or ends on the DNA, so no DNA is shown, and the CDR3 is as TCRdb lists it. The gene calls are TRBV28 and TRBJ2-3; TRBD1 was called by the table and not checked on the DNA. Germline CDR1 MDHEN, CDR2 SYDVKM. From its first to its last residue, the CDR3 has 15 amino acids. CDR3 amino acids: CASIRSGTGGREQYS.

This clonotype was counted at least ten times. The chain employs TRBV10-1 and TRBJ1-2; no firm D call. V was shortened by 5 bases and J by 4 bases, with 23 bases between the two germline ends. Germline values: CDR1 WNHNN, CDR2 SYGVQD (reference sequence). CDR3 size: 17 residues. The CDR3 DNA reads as TGCGCCAGCAGTTTATCACGAAGATCGCGAAAGACCTATGGCTACACCTTC. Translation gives CASSLSRRSRKTYGYTF.

The CDR3 protein is CSGTVNTEAFF. For the CDR3, the DNA is TGCAGCGGTACGGTGAACACTGAAGCTTTCTTT. The chain recombines TRBV29-1 with TRBJ1-1; D ambiguous. Trimming cost V 7 bases and J 0 bases, with 6 bases left between them. The germline V gene encodes CDR1 SQVTM and CDR2 ANQGSEA. This CDR3 region has 11 residues.

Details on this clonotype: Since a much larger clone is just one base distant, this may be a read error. DNA of the CDR3: TGCGCCAGCAGCCAAGAGGGGACACCATCCCGAATCTCCTACAAGCAGTACTTC. Its protein product is CASSQEGTPSRISYKQYF. The rearrangement joins TRBV4-1 to TRBJ2-7; D might be TRBD1 (6 bases). The CDR3 has 18 residues. The germline V gene has CDR1 MGHRA and CDR2 YSYEKL.

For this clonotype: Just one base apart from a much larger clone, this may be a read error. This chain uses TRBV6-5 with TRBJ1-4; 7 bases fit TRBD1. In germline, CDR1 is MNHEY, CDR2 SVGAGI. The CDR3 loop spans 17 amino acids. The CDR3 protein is CASTHLRDSATNEKLLF. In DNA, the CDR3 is TGTGCCAGCACCCACCTTCGGGACAGCGCAACTAATGAAAAACTGCTTTTT.

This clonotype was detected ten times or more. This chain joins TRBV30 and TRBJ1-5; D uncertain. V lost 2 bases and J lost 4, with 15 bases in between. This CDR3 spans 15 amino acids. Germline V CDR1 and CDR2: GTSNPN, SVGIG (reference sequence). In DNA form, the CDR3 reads TGTGCCTGGAGTTCGCCATGGCTCTCAAATCAGCCCCAGCATTTT. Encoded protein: CAWSSPWLSNQPQHF.

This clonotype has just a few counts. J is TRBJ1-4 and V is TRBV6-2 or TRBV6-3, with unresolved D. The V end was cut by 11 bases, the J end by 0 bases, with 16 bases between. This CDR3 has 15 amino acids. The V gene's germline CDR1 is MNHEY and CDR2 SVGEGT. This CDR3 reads CASRGGAATNEKLFF. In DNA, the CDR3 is TGTGCCTCCAGAGGAGGAGCGGCAACTAATGAAAAACTGTTTTTT.

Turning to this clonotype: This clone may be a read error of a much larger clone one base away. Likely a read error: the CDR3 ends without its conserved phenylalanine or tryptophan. This chain's CDR3 is CASSSDARDGYTL. In nucleotides, the CDR3 is TGTGCCAGCAGCTCCGATGCCCGGGACGGCTACACCTTG. The V and J genes are TRBV7-9 and TRBJ1-2; tentative D call: TRBD1 (5 bases). Trimming removed 4 bases from V and 8 bases from J, with 14 bases in between. The CDR3 spans 13 residues. Germline CDR1 reads SEHNR; CDR2 reads FQNEAQ (reference sequence).

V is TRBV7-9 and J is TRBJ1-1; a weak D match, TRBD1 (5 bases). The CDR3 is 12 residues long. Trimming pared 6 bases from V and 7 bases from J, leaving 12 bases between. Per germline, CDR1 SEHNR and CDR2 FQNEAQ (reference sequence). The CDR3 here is CASSLDKSEAFF. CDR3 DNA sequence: TGTGCCAGCAGTCTGGACAAGAGTGAAGCTTTCTTT. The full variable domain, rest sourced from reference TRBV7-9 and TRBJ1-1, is DTGVSQNPRHKITKRGQNVTFRCDPISEHNRLYWYRQTLGQGPEFLTYFQNEAQLEKSRLLSDRFSAERPKGSFSTLEIQRTEQGDSAMYLCASSLDKSEAFFGQGTRLTVV.

CDR3 amino acids: CASSLKTGTTDTQYF. CDR3 sequence (DNA): TGCGCCAGCAGCTTGAAGACGGGCACCACAGATACGCAGTATTTT. V and J are TRBV5-1 and TRBJ2-3; D not resolved. This CDR3 has 15 residues. In germline, CDR1 is SGHRS, CDR2 YFSETQ. Trimming removed 1 base from V and 2 bases from J, with 11 bases in between.

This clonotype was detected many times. The CDR3 DNA reads as TGCAGTGCAGTAGGGAATGAAAAACTGTTTTTT. Amino acids: CSAVGNEKLFF. The rearrangement links TRBV20-1 to TRBJ1-4; D is unresolved. Germline V gives CDR1 DFQATT, CDR2 SNEGSKA (reference sequence). Trimming shortened V by 6 bases and J by 5 bases, and 7 bases separated the two germline ends. This CDR3 contains 11 residues.

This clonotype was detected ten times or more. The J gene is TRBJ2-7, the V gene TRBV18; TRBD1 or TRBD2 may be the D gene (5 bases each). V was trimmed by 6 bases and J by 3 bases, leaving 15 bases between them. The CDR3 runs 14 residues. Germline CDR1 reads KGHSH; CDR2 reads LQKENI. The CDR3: CASSALERGYEQYF. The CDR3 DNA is TGTGCCAGCTCCGCTTTAGAGAGGGGCTACGAGCAGTACTTC.